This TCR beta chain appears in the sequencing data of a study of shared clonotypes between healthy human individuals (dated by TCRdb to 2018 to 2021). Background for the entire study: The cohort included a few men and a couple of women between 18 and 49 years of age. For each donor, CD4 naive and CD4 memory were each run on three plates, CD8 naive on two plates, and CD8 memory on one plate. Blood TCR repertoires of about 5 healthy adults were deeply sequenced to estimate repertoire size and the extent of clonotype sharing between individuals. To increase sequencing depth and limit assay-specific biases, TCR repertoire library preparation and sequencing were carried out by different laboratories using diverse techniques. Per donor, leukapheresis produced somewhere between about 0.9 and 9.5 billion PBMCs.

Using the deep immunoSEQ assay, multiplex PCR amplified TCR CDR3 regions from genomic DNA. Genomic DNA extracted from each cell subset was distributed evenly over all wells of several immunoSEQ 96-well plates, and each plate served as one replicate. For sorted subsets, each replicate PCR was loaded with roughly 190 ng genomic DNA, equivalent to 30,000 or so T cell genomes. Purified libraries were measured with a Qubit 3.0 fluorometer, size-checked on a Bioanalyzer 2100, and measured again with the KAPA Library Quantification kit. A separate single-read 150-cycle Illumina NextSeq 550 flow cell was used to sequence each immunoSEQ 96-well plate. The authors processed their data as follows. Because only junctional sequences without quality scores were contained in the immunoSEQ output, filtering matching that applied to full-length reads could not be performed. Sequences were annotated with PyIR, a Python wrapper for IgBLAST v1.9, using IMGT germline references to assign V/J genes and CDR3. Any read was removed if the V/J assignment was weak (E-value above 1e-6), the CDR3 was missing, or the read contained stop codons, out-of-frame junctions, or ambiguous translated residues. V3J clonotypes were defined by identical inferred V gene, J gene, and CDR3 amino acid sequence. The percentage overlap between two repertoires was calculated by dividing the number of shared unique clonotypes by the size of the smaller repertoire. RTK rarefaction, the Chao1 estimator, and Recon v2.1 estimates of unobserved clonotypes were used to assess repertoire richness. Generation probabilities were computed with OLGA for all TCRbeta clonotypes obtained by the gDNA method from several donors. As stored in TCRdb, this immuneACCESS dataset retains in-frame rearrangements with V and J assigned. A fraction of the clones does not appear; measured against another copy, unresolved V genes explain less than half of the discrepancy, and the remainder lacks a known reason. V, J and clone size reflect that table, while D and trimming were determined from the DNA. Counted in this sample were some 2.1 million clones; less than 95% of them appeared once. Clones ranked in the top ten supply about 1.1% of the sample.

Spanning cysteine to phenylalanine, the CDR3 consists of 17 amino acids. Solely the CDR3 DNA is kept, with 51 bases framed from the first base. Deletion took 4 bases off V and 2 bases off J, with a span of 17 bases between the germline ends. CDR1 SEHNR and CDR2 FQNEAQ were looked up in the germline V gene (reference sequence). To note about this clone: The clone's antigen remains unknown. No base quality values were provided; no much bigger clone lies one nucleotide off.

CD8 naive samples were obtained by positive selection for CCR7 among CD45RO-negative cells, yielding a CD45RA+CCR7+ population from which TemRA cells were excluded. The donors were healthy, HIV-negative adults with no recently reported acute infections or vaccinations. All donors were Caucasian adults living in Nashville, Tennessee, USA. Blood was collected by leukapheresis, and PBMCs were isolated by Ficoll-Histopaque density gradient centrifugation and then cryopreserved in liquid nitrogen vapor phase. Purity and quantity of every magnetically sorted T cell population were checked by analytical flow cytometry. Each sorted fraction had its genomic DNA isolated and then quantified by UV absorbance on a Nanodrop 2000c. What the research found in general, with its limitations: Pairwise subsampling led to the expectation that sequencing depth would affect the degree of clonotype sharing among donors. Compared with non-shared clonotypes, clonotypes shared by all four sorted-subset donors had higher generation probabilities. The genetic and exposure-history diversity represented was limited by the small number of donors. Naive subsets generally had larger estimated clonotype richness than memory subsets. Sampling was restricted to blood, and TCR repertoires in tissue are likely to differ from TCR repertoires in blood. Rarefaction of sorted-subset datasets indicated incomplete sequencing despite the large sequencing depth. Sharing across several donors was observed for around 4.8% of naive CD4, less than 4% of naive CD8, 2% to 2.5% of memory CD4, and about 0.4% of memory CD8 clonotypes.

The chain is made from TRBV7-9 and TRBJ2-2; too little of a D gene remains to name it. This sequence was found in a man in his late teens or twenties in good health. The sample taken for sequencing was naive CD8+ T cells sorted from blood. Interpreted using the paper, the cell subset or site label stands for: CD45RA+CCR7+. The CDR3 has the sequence CASSSNPRTPNTGELFF. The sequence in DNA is TGTGCCAGCAGCTCAAACCCCAGAACCCCTAACACCGGGGAGCTGTTTTTT.